A selection of T cell receptor beta chains follows, all from one sample in a study of CD8 T cells in Susac syndrome. MiXCR was run by TCRdb on the immunoSEQ multiplex PCR reads, yielding one entry per CDR3 protein. The profile covers some 150,000 distinct CDR3 sequences, with 94% appearing a single time and over 0.25% taken by the ten largest. Sequenced: CD8+ T cells from PBMCs. Receptors were obtained from a human donor in good health. The CDR3 runs from the conserved cysteine through the conserved F or W. A D gene is named only where the DNA matches it firmly. Clone size is given for some rows only: seen once, a few or many times, or a class if the clone is expanded.

v_call: TRBV9
clone_size: .
j_call: TRBJ2-5
d_call: TRBD2
cdr3_aa: CASSVTSGRQETQYF
cdr3_nt: TGTGCCAGCAGCGTAACTAGCGGGAGACAAGAGACCCAGTACTTC

v_call: TRBV20-1
clone_size: .
j_call: TRBJ2-7
d_call: .
cdr3_aa: CSARFGRGTYEQYF
cdr3_nt: TGCAGTGCTAGATTCGGACGCGGGACTTACGAGCAGTACTTC

v_call: TRBV27
clone_size: .
j_call: TRBJ2-3
d_call: .
cdr3_aa: CASSFLPASTDTQYF
cdr3_nt: TGTGCCAGCAGTTTCCTTCCCGCTAGCACAGATACGCAGTATTTT

v_call: TRBV29-1
clone_size: .
j_call: TRBJ2-2
d_call: .
cdr3_aa: CSVAENTGELFF
cdr3_nt: TGTAGCGTGGCAGAAAACACCGGGGAGCTGTTTTTT

v_call: TRBV9
clone_size: .
j_call: TRBJ2-1
d_call: .
cdr3_aa: CASSVAVQSSYNEQFF
cdr3_nt: TGTGCCAGCAGCGTAGCGGTCCAGAGCTCCTACAATGAGCAGTTCTTC

v_call: TRBV27
clone_size: .
j_call: TRBJ2-2
d_call: TRBD2
cdr3_aa: CASSLTWEGDTGELFF
cdr3_nt: TGTGCCAGCAGTTTAACGTGGGAGGGCGACACCGGGGAGCTGTTTTTT

v_call: TRBV6-5
clone_size: .
j_call: TRBJ2-7
d_call: .
cdr3_aa: CASTQSGAGDEQYF
cdr3_nt: TGTGCCAGCACCCAGTCGGGGGCTGGGGACGAGCAGTACTTC

v_call: TRBV20-1
clone_size: .
j_call: TRBJ2-1
d_call: .
cdr3_aa: CSARTPSSYNEQFF
cdr3_nt: TGCAGTGCTAGAACCCCCAGCTCCTACAATGAGCAGTTCTTC

v_call: TRBV27
clone_size: .
j_call: TRBJ2-6
d_call: .
cdr3_aa: CASSIRGAGGANVLTF
cdr3_nt: TGTGCCAGCAGTATTAGGGGGGCTGGTGGGGCCAACGTCCTGACTTTC

v_call: TRBV29-1
clone_size: .
j_call: TRBJ2-7
d_call: .
cdr3_aa: CSVAGTDDSYEQYF
cdr3_nt: TGCAGCGTCGCCGGGACGGACGACTCCTACGAGCAGTACTTC

v_call: TRBV5-1
clone_size: few
j_call: TRBJ2-5
d_call: .
cdr3_aa: CASSPRVGGETQYF
cdr3_nt: TGCGCCAGCAGCCCGAGGGTGGGAGGAGAGACCCAGTACTTC

v_call: TRBV7-2
clone_size: .
j_call: TRBJ2-5
d_call: .
cdr3_aa: CASSLPRTDDQETQYF
cdr3_nt: TGTGCCAGCAGCTTACCCAGGACCGACGATCAAGAGACCCAGTACTTC

v_call: TRBV7-9
clone_size: .
j_call: TRBJ1-5
d_call: .
cdr3_aa: CASRGEAANQPQHF
cdr3_nt: TGTGCCAGCAGAGGGGAGGCGGCGAATCAGCCCCAGCATTTT

v_call: TRBV15
clone_size: .
j_call: TRBJ2-5
d_call: TRBD1
cdr3_aa: CATSRHRDSAAETQYF
cdr3_nt: TGTGCCACCAGCAGGCACCGGGACAGTGCTGCAGAGACCCAGTACTTC

v_call: TRBV7-9
clone_size: .
j_call: TRBJ2-5
d_call: .
cdr3_aa: CASSLGDTETQYF
cdr3_nt: TGTGCCAGCAGCTTAGGAGACACGGAGACCCAGTACTTC

v_call: TRBV27
clone_size: .
j_call: TRBJ2-1
d_call: .
cdr3_aa: CASSLSGLQEQFF
cdr3_nt: TGTGCCAGCAGTTTATCAGGTCTCCAGGAGCAGTTCTTC

v_call: TRBV6-2/TRBV6-3
clone_size: .
j_call: TRBJ2-2
d_call: .
cdr3_aa: CASSSGRQEVFF
cdr3_nt: TGTGCCAGCAGTTCCGGCAGACAGGAGGTGTTTTTT

v_call: TRBV29-1
clone_size: .
j_call: TRBJ2-3
d_call: .
cdr3_aa: CSVVRGFADTQYF
cdr3_nt: TGCAGCGTTGTTAGGGGGTTTGCAGATACGCAGTATTTT

v_call: TRBV20-1
clone_size: .
j_call: TRBJ2-5
d_call: TRBD2
cdr3_aa: CSASGDIMRGETQYF
cdr3_nt: TGCAGTGCTAGCGGGGATATAATGCGGGGGGAGACCCAGTACTTC